Sequencing of this T cell receptor (beta chain) was carried out in a study of Graves' ophthalmopathy and Graves' hyperthyroidism. Researchers took RNA transcripts and amplified TCR beta CDR3 regions from them. Second-round multiplex PCR came after a first-round RT-PCR that employed HTBI primers. TCRdb reprocessed the multiplex PCR reads with MiXCR, giving one entry per CDR3 protein. The sample carries 560,000 or so distinct CDR3 sequences, under 45% recorded once. CDR1 SGHTS and CDR2 YDEGEE come from the germline V gene. The CDR3 loop spans 14 amino acids. J gave up 3 bases and V 1 base, and 1 base lay outside the gene matches. This clonotype was counted at least ten times.

The chain carries TRBV5-8 and TRBJ1-5; 7 bases align to TRBD1. Sequenced input: peripheral blood or thyroid tissue (not recorded which). The receptor was derived from an adult man with Graves' hyperthyroidism. The CDR3 DNA is TGTGCCAGCAGCTTGACAGGGGCCAATCAGCCCCAGCATTTT. It codes for CASSLTGANQPQHF.